Each of the 20 T cell receptor beta chains below was sequenced from the same sample in a study of shared clonotypes between healthy human individuals. Positively selected for CCR7, the CD45RO-negative cells used as naive CD8 cells excluded terminally differentiated effector memory CD45RA+ cells. Sequenced by immunoSEQ multiplex PCR; TCRdb stores in-frame clones only, minus some. Among about 2 million clones listed, less than 95% were seen once. Sequencing was performed on naive CD8+ T cells sorted from blood. The receptors derive from a man aged 18 to 35 in good health.

The chain employs TRBV5-1 and TRBJ2-1, with 8 bases matching TRBD2. The ends lost 4 bases at V and 4 bases at J; junction bases unmatched: 4. The CDR3 consists of 14 residues. CDR1 is SGHRS, CDR2 YFSETQ, per germline. The CDR3: CASSPSSGYNEQFF. In nucleotides, the CDR3 is TGCGCCAGCAGCCCCTCTAGCGGGTACAATGAGCAGTTCTTC.

With respect to this clone: The same CDR3 can be traced to other DNA sequences in this sample. This sequence joins TRBV4-1 and TRBJ2-7, with 9 bases identical to TRBD1. Germline lookup yields CDR1 MGHRA and CDR2 YSYEKL. V shed 0 bases and J 1 base; nucleotides not matched to a gene: 1. The CDR3 covers 15 residues. CDR3 loop: CASSQEGQGSYEQYF. CDR3 nucleotides: TGCGCCAGCAGCCAAGAGGGACAGGGATCCTACGAGCAGTACTTC.

This chain links TRBV4-3 with TRBJ2-5, with 10 bases identical to TRBD1. Germline CDR1 reads LGHNA; CDR2 reads YSLEER. The V segment lost 0 bases and the J segment 4 bases; nucleotides outside the gene matches: 5. CDR3 length equals 16 residues. Here the CDR3 DNA reads TGCGCCAGCAGCCAAGATAGGACAGGGGGATCAGAGACCCAGTACTTC. Translated: CASSQDRTGGSETQYF.

The gene calls are TRBV30 and TRBJ2-4; possible D gene TRBD1, 6 bases. Germline V gene data show CDR1 as GTSNPN and CDR2 as SVGIG (reference sequence). Trimming cost V 5 bases and J 5 bases, with 13 bases left between them. CDR3 length: 13 residues. The CDR3 DNA is TGTGCCTGGGATAGGGGGAACGAAAACATTCAGTACTTC. Translation gives CAWDRGNENIQYF.

The rearrangement joins TRBV4-3 to TRBJ1-6, with D perhaps matching TRBD1 (5 bases). Between the trimmed V and J ends, which lost 3 bases and 7 bases, there was a span of 13 bases. The CDR3 totals 15 residues. CDR1 is LGHNA and CDR2 is YSLEER in the germline V gene. DNA of the CDR3: TGCGCCAGCAGCCAGGCTTCGACAGAAAATTCACCCCTCCACTTT. Its translation is CASSQASTENSPLHF.

This clone was observed once. V is TRBV7-9 and J is TRBJ2-7, with TRBD1 identical over 8 bases. The CDR3 covers 17 residues. The germline V gene encodes CDR1 SEHNR and CDR2 FQNEAQ (reference sequence). J gave up 3 bases and V 4 bases, and 14 bases lay outside the gene matches. The CDR3 loop reads CASSSGRTTGASYEQYF. CDR3 nucleotide sequence: TGTGCCAGCAGCTCCGGGCGGACGACAGGGGCGAGCTACGAGCAGTACTTC.

The chain links TRBV7-6 to TRBJ2-7; TRBD1 might be the D (5 bases). The CDR3 is 16 residues long. In germline, CDR1 is SGHVS, CDR2 FNYEAQ. Between the trimmed V and J ends, which lost 7 bases and 2 bases, there was a span of 21 bases. This CDR3 reads CASTPLLDSATYEQYF. DNA of the CDR3: TGTGCCAGCACCCCTTTGTTAGACAGTGCTACCTACGAGCAGTACTTC.

This clone occurred a few times. Other nucleotide sequences in the sample specify the same CDR3. The chain has TRBV6-5 and TRBJ2-7; tentative D call: TRBD1 (5 bases). Germline V lookup: CDR1 MNHEY, CDR2 SVGAGI. The CDR3 sequence is 13 residues long. Deletions cut 0 bases from V and 4 bases from J, with 7 bases between. CDR3 sequence (DNA): TGTGCCAGCAGTTACTCCCAGGGATACGAGCAGTACTTC. Residues: CASSYSQGYEQYF.

Concerning this clone itself: This sample also contains other DNA sequences that code for the same CDR3. V usage is TRBV19 and J usage is TRBJ2-7; TRBD1 aligns across 9 bases. V shed 3 bases, J shed 3 bases, and the junction held 3 bases outside the gene matches. CDR3 length: 14 residues. The V gene's germline CDR1 is LNHDA and CDR2 SQIVND (reference sequence). The chain's CDR3 is CASSMGQGGYEQYF. CDR3 in DNA: TGTGCCAGTAGTATGGGACAGGGCGGCTACGAGCAGTACTTC.

V usage is TRBV18 and J usage is TRBJ2-1; 8 nucleotides match TRBD1. V was clipped by 2 bases and J by 6 bases; unmatched bases: 15. CDR3 length: 18 residues. Germline lookup yields CDR1 KGHSH and CDR2 LQKENI. Written as DNA, the CDR3 is TGTGCCAGCTCACCATTTCCTCCGAGGGACAGGAATCGCAATGAGCAGTTCTTC. Protein product: CASSPFPPRDRNRNEQFF. Full variable domain (remainder filled in from reference TRBV18 and TRBJ2-1): NAGVMQNPRHLVRRRGQEARLRCSPMKGHSHVYWYRQLPEEGLKFMVYLQKENIIDESGMPKERFSAEFPKEGPSILRIQQVVRGDSAAYFCASSPFPPRDRNRNEQFFGPGTRLTVL.

This rearrangement joins TRBV9 to TRBJ2-7; 13 bases are a match to TRBD2. With V trimmed by 8 bases and J by 5 bases, 7 bases remained unmatched. CDR1 SGDLS and CDR2 YYNGEE come from the germline V gene. The CDR3 has 14 amino acids. CDR3 in amino acids: CASEEGLAGNEQYF. The CDR3 region has the DNA TGTGCCAGTGAAGAGGGACTAGCGGGGAACGAGCAGTACTTC.

The V gene is TRBV5-3, the J gene TRBJ1-2; D not resolved. TRBV5-3 qualifies as an ORF whose function is uncertain. This CDR3 region has 12 residues. Trimming stripped 3 bases from V and 3 bases from J, with 6 bases between. CDR3 amino acids: CARSSVYYGYTF. The CDR3 nucleotides read TGTGCCAGAAGCTCAGTTTACTATGGCTACACCTTC.

In regard to this clone: The sample holds other DNA sequences that translate to the same CDR3. J is TRBJ2-7 and V is TRBV4-1; possible D gene TRBD2, 6 bases. The CDR3 spans 14 residues. Trimming took off 1 base at V and 3 bases at J, with 10 bases between the two ends. The germline V gene encodes CDR1 MGHRA and CDR2 YSYEKL. The CDR3 DNA reads as TGCGCCAGCAGCCAAGTAGGCGGGAACTACGAGCAGTACTTC. Residues: CASSQVGGNYEQYF.

This chain connects TRBV7-2 to TRBJ1-2; TRBD1 matches 8 bases. CDR3 length: 14 amino acids. CDR1 and CDR2 from the germline V gene are SGHTA and FQGNSA. Losses at the gene ends were 1 base for V and 6 bases for J; bases not matched to a gene: 4. CDR3: CASSLGQGSNGYTF. The CDR3 nucleotides are TGTGCCAGCAGCTTAGGACAGGGGAGCAATGGCTACACCTTC.

This rearrangement joins TRBV19 to TRBJ1-2; 7 nucleotides align to TRBD1. Germline V gene data show CDR1 as LNHDA and CDR2 as SQIVND (reference sequence). J lost 3 bases, V lost 0 bases, and 1 base had no gene match. The CDR3 is 14 residues long. CDR3 loop: CASSIEGQYYGYTF. The CDR3 DNA follows: TGTGCCAGTAGTATAGAGGGACAGTACTATGGCTACACCTTC.

The genes are TRBV7-2 and TRBJ1-1; 9 positions match TRBD1. Trimming cost V 6 bases and J 4 bases; bases outside gene matches: 3. Germline V gene lookup returns CDR1 SGHTA and CDR2 FQGNSA. CDR3 size: 13 residues. The CDR3 sequence: CASRKTGGTEAFF. CDR3 coding DNA: TGTGCCAGCAGGAAGACAGGGGGCACTGAAGCTTTCTTT.

The J gene is TRBJ2-4, the V gene TRBV19; D unclear. The CDR3 has 17 residues. The V and J ends lost 1 base and 1 base respectively, with 14 bases between them. Germline CDR1 reads LNHDA; CDR2 reads SQIVND (reference sequence). CDR3 DNA sequence: TGTGCCAGTAGTATAGTGGAAAGGTCTGGGGCCAAAAACATTCAGTACTTC. Amino acid sequence: CASSIVERSGAKNIQYF.

CDR3 sequence reads: CASRGRQGKHF. In DNA form, the CDR3 reads TGTGCCAGTAGAGGCAGACAGGGGAAGCATTTT. The V and J genes are TRBV19 and TRBJ1-5, with 8 bases identical to TRBD1. The trim removed 6 bases at V and 14 bases at J, leaving 6 bases unmatched. Looked up from germline, CDR1 is LNHDA and CDR2 is SQIVND (reference sequence). The CDR3 contains 11 residues. The full variable domain, in which reference TRBV19 and TRBJ1-5 provide the parts outside the CDR3, is DGGITQSPKYLFRKEGQNVTLSCEQNLNHDAMYWYRQDPGQGLRLIYYSQIVNDFQKGDIAEGYSVSREKKESFPLTVTSAQKNPTAFYLCASRGRQGKHFGDGTRLSIL.

The V and J genes are TRBV19 and TRBJ2-1; D gene ambiguous. In germline, CDR1 is LNHDA, CDR2 SQIVND (reference sequence). CDR3 length equals 14 residues. Trimming shortened V by 2 bases and J by 6 bases, and 11 bases separated the two germline ends. The CDR3 bases are TGTGCCAGTAGTATACCCGGACCGGCCAATGAGCAGTTCTTC. Its translation is CASSIPGPANEQFF.

This clone has only a few counts. The V gene is TRBV7-2, the J gene TRBJ1-1; unclear D gene. Between the trimmed V and J ends, which lost 5 bases and 0 bases, there was a span of 1 base. This CDR3 is built from 11 residues. The germline gives CDR1 SGHTA, CDR2 FQGNSA. The CDR3: CASSVNTEAFF. The CDR3 DNA is TGTGCCAGCAGCGTGAACACTGAAGCTTTCTTT.